These T cell receptor beta chains were read from a single sample in a study of esophageal squamous cell carcinoma under preoperative chemotherapy. From the PCR reads, TCRdb called clonotypes with MiXCR, one entry per CDR3 protein. The sample shows about 9,300 distinct CDR3 sequences, under 55% of them seen only once. This material was acquired from a patient given preoperative chemotherapy. Receptor source: a human donor with esophageal squamous cell carcinoma. The donor label of this sample is uncertain. Each CDR3 is given with its conserved first and last residue. Clone size appears in some rows only: once, few, many, or a class for an expanded clone.

clone_size: NA; v_call: TRBV6-1; cdr3_aa: CASSVDSGSGTQYF
clone_size: NA; v_call: TRBV6-1; cdr3_aa: CASSADRANEKLFF
clone_size: NA; v_call: TRBV6-1; cdr3_aa: CASSTTGGNTEAFF
clone_size: NA; v_call: TRBV7-2; cdr3_aa: CASSFTNLSEQFF
clone_size: few; v_call: TRBV11-2; cdr3_aa: CASSPTGTGGAQYF
clone_size: NA; v_call: TRBV28; cdr3_aa: CASSFAGQANEKLFF
clone_size: NA; v_call: TRBV7-2; cdr3_aa: CASSRRGDTQYF
clone_size: NA; v_call: TRBV12-3/TRBV12-4; cdr3_aa: CAGRGGLGTETQYF
clone_size: NA; v_call: TRBV6-1; cdr3_aa: CASSRATGTYNEQFF
clone_size: NA; v_call: TRBV6-1; cdr3_aa: CASSAGPGGGAQETQYF
clone_size: many; v_call: TRBV27; cdr3_aa: CASSLSGLADENEQFF
clone_size: NA; v_call: TRBV6-5; cdr3_aa: CASSYRAGGSGELFF
clone_size: medium-sized; v_call: TRBV11-2; cdr3_aa: CASSLGPGKVAQYF
clone_size: NA; v_call: TRBV7-6; cdr3_aa: CAGSGERGPETQYF
clone_size: NA; v_call: TRBV27; cdr3_aa: CASSPALAGAEQFF
clone_size: NA; v_call: TRBV29-1; cdr3_aa: CSVAENEAFF
clone_size: NA; v_call: TRBV6-1; cdr3_aa: CASRERGGVGTETQYF
clone_size: many; v_call: TRBV4-1; cdr3_aa: CASSLGTSGLYEQFF
clone_size: medium-sized; v_call: TRBV27; cdr3_aa: CASSLVAGAIYNEQFF
clone_size: few; v_call: TRBV27; cdr3_aa: CASSLRFVGYHNEQFF
clone_size: NA; v_call: TRBV19; cdr3_aa: CASSIGGSGANVLTF
clone_size: NA; v_call: TRBV25-1; cdr3_aa: CASSTRGGEQTQYF
clone_size: NA; v_call: TRBV6-1; cdr3_aa: CARTSGGSSQDTQYF
clone_size: NA; v_call: TRBV6-1; cdr3_aa: CASSAAPGQVYEQYF
clone_size: many; v_call: TRBV5-1; cdr3_aa: CASSFDGSVTVVRQPQHF
clone_size: NA; v_call: TRBV6-5; cdr3_aa: CASSLTGDVETQYF
clone_size: few; v_call: TRBV6-5; cdr3_aa: CASSYSSGPRSYTF
clone_size: many; v_call: TRBV12-3/TRBV12-4; cdr3_aa: CASRAQGYNEQFF
clone_size: NA; v_call: TRBV10-3; cdr3_aa: CAISESTTNTRSSTDTQYF
clone_size: NA; v_call: TRBV3-1; cdr3_aa: CASSQEGSGELFF
clone_size: many; v_call: TRBV7-8; cdr3_aa: CASSFAGHLYGYTF
clone_size: few; v_call: TRBV12-3/TRBV12-4; cdr3_aa: CASSPGTVGNTIYF
clone_size: NA; v_call: TRBV10-1; cdr3_aa: CVSGGKGDRDQETQYF
clone_size: few; v_call: TRBV10-1; cdr3_aa: CASSEFRAYGYTF
clone_size: many; v_call: TRBV6-1; cdr3_aa: CASRKGQGYQETQFF
clone_size: NA; v_call: TRBV6-5; cdr3_aa: CASSYGSRSKNTQYF
clone_size: few; v_call: TRBV6-1; cdr3_aa: CASSEIGLADTYEQYF
clone_size: few; v_call: TRBV5-1; cdr3_aa: CASNLGDYEQFF
clone_size: NA; v_call: TRBV27; cdr3_aa: CASSPVWGRGLEDTQYF
clone_size: large; v_call: TRBV7-7; cdr3_aa: CASSFEETGELFF
clone_size: NA; v_call: TRBV4-1; cdr3_aa: CASSRTSGPEKINFTDTQYF
clone_size: NA; v_call: TRBV7-2; cdr3_aa: CASSAGRGRQDRNIQYF
clone_size: many; v_call: TRBV11-3; cdr3_aa: CATGPGAGGVETQFF
clone_size: NA; v_call: TRBV10-1; cdr3_aa: CASREKGGGAKKIQYF
clone_size: NA; v_call: TRBV6-1; cdr3_aa: CASTGGAENTQYF
clone_size: NA; v_call: TRBV6-1; cdr3_aa: CAGGRGGSDPDTQYF
clone_size: many; v_call: TRBV6-1; cdr3_aa: CASRRETTDEQFF
clone_size: NA; v_call: TRBV7-2; cdr3_aa: CASSLSGRRNEQYF
clone_size: NA; v_call: TRBV6-1; cdr3_aa: CASRSYQGGMGGETQYF
clone_size: NA; v_call: TRBV6-1; cdr3_aa: CASVKGANTDELFF
clone_size: NA; v_call: TRBV6-1; cdr3_aa: CARGWSGKNTQYF